Below, 4 T cell receptor beta chains from the same sample are listed, as sequenced in a study of blood T cell repertoires in COVID-19. The repertoire was sequenced with immunoSEQ multiplex PCR; TCRdb's copy has only in-frame clones and lacks some. The data show about 190,000 clones, approximately 86% seen once. Source material: peripheral blood. These receptors were obtained from a man between 40 and 49 years old with active or convalescent COVID-19.

The V gene is TRBV9, the J gene TRBJ2-7, with 7 nucleotides matching TRBD1. The V segment lost 0 bases and the J segment 7 bases; nucleotides outside the gene matches: 13. Germline CDR1 is SGDLS and CDR2 is YYNGEE. The CDR3 covers 16 residues. This CDR3 reads CASSVATSRDSREQYF. For the CDR3, the DNA is TGTGCCAGCAGCGTAGCTACCTCTAGGGACAGCAGAGAGCAGTACTTC.

V gene TRBV29-1 combines with J gene TRBJ2-7, with 10 bases aligning to TRBD1. The CDR3 has 14 residues. Germline CDR1 is SQVTM and CDR2 is ANQGSEA. Germline trimming cut 0 bases from V and 5 bases from J; bases unmatched to any gene: 4. In DNA, the CDR3 is TGCAGCGTTGAAGAAGGAGGGACAGGGGACGAGCAGTACTTC. It yields the protein CSVEEGGTGDEQYF.

This CDR3 is CASSQVRRGGGNTIYF. CDR3 sequence (DNA): TGCGCCAGCAGCCAAGTAAGACGGGGAGGAGGAAACACCATATATTTT. This sequence joins TRBV4-1 and TRBJ1-3; D not certain. CDR1 is MGHRA, CDR2 YSYEKL, per germline. V was cut by 1 base and J by 4 bases, with 14 bases left in between. The CDR3 spans 16 residues.

The V gene is TRBV3-1 (or the pseudogene TRBV3-2), the J gene TRBJ2-1; a weak D match, TRBD1 (6 bases). Trimming removed 5 bases from V and 0 bases from J, with 20 bases in between. The CDR3 is 18 amino acids. The V gene's germline CDR1 is LGHDT and CDR2 YNNKEL (reference sequence). The CDR3 here is CASSYRARTVSSYNEQFF. Here the CDR3 DNA reads TGTGCCAGCAGCTACCGGGCACGGACAGTGAGCTCCTACAATGAGCAGTTCTTC.